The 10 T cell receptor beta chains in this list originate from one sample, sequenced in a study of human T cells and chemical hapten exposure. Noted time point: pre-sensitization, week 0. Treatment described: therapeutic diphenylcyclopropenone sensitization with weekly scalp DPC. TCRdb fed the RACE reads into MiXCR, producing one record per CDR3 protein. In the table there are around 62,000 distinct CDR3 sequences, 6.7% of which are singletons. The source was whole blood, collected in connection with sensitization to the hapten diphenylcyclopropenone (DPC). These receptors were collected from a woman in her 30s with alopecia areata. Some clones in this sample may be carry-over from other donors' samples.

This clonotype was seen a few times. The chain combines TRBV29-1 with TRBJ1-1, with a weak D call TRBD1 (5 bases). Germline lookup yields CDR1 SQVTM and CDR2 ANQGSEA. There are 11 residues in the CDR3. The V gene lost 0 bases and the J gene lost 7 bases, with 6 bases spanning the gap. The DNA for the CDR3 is TGCAGCGTTGAAGACAGGGTTGAAGCTTTCTTT. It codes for CSVEDRVEAFF.

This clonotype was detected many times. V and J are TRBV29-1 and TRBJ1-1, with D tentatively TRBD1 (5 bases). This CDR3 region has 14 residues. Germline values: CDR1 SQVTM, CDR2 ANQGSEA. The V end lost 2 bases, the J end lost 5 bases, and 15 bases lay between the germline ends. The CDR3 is CSVERGTAGTEAFF. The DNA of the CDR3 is TGCAGCGTTGAACGGGGCACGGCCGGGACTGAAGCTTTCTTT.

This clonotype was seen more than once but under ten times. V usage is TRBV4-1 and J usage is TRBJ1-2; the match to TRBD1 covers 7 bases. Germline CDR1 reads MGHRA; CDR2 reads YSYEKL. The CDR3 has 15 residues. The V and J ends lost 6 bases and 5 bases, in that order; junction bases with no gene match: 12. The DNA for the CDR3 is TGCGCCAGCAGACTAGGGACAGCTCTTACTTATGGCTACACCTTC. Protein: CASRLGTALTYGYTF.

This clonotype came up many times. CDR3 coding DNA: TGCAGCGTCTGCGACAGGGGCTCCCAAGAGACCCAGTACTTC. This sequence encodes CSVCDRGSQETQYF. V usage is TRBV29-1 and J usage is TRBJ2-5; 8 bases are a match to TRBD1. The junction had 7 bases not matched to a gene; V was cut back by 6 bases and J by 1 base. There are 14 residues in the CDR3. Germline-derived CDR1 and CDR2 are SQVTM and ANQGSEA.

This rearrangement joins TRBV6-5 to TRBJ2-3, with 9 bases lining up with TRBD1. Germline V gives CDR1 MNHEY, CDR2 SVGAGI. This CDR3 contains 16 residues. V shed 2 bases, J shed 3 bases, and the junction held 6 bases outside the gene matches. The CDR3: CASSYPGGQGTDTQYF. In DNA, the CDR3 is TGTGCCAGCAGTTACCCGGGGGGACAGGGAACAGATACGCAGTATTTT.

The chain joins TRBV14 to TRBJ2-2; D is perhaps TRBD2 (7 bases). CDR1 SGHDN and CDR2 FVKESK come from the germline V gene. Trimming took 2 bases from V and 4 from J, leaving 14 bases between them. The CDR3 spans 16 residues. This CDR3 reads CASSQLSGGFTGELFF. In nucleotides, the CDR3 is TGTGCCAGCAGCCAATTATCGGGGGGCTTCACCGGGGAGCTGTTTTTT.

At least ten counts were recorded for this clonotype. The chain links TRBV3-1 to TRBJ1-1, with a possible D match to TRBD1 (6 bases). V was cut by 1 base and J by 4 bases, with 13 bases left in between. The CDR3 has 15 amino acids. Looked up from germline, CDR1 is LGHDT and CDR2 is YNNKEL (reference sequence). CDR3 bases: TGTGCCAGCAGCCAAGCTGGGGGGCAGGTCACTGAAGCTTTCTTT. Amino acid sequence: CASSQAGGQVTEAFF.

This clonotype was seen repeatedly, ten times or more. In nucleotides, the CDR3 is TGCAGCGTTGAACCCCAGGGGGCAGGGGGCAATTCCTACTATGGCTACACCTTC. This translates into CSVEPQGAGGNSYYGYTF. V usage is TRBV29-1 and J usage is TRBJ1-2; 8 bases fit TRBD1. V lost 2 bases and J lost 3; bases outside the gene matches: 17. CDR1 SQVTM and CDR2 ANQGSEA come from the germline V gene. CDR3 size: 18 residues.

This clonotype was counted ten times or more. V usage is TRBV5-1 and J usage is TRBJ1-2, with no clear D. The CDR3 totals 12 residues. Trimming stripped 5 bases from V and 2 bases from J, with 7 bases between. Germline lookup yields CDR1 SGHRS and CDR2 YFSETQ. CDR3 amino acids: CASRYSNYGYTF. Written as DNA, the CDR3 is TGCGCCAGCAGATACAGCAACTATGGCTACACCTTC.

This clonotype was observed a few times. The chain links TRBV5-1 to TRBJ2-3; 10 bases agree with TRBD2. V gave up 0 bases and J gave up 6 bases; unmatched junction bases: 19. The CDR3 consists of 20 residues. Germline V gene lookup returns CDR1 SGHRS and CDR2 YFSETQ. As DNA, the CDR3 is TGCGCCAGCAGCTTGGCCTTATCTTCGGTACAGCGGGGGGGCTCGGATACGCAGTATTTT. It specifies CASSLALSSVQRGGSDTQYF.